The TCR beta chain under discussion was sequenced for a study of shared clonotypes between healthy human individuals. The CDR3 sequence is 16 residues long. CDR1 and CDR2 from the germline V gene are KGHSH and LQKENI. V shed 3 bases and J shed 0 bases, with 14 bases lying between them. Donors had no recently reported acute infections or vaccinations and were HIV-negative. The donor cohort consisted entirely of Caucasian adults residing in Nashville, Tennessee. Clones were sequenced by immunoSEQ multiplex PCR, and TCRdb holds only the in-frame ones, with some missing. The sample carries about 2 million clones, 85% to 95% recorded once. Study observations and caveats: Sampling involved blood alone; tissue repertoires likely differ.

About this clone: Its antigen remains unidentified.

V and J are TRBV18 and TRBJ1-2, with D uncertain. This receptor was obtained from a young man in good health. Sequencing was performed on naive CD4+ T cells sorted from blood. Noted subset: CD45RA+ positively selected. CDR3 in amino acids: CASSPSTLGANYGYTF. CDR3 bases: TGTGCCAGCTCACCTTCAACGTTGGGAGCTAACTATGGCTACACCTTC.